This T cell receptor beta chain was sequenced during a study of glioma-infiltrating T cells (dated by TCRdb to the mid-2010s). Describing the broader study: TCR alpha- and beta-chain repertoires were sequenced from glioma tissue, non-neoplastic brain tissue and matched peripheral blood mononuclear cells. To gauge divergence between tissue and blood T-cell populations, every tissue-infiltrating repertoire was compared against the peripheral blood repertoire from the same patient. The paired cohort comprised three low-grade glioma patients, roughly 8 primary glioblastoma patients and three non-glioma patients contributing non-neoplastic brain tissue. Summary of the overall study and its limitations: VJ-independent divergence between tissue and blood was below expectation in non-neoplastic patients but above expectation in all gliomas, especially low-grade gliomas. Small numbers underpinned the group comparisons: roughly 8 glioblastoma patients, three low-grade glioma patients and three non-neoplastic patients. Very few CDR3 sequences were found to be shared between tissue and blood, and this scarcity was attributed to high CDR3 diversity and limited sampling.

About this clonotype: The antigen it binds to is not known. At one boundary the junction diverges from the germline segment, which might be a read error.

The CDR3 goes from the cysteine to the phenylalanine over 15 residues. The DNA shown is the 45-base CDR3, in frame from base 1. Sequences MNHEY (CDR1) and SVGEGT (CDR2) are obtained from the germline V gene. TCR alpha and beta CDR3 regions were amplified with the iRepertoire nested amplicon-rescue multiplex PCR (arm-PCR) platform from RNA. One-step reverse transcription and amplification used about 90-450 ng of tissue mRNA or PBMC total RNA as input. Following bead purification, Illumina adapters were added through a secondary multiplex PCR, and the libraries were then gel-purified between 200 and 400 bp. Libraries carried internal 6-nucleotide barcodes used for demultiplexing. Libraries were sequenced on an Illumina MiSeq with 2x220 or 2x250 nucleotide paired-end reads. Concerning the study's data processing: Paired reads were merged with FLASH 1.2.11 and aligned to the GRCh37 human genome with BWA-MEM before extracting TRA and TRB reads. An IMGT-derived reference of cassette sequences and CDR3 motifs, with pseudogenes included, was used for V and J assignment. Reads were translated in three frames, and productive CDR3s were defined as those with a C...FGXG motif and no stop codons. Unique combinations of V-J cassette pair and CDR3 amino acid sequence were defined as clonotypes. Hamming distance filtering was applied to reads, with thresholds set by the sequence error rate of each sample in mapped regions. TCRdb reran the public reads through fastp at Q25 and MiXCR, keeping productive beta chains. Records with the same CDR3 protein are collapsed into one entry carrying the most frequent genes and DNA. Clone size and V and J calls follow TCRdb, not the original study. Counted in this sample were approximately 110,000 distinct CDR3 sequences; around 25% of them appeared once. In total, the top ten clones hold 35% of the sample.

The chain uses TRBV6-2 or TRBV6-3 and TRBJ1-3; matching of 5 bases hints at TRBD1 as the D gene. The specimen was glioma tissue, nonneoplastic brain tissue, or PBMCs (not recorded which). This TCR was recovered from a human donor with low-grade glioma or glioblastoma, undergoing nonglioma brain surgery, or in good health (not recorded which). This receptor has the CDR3 CASRITGSSGNTIYF. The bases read TGTGCCAGCAGAATTACAGGAAGCTCTGGGAACACCATATATTTT.